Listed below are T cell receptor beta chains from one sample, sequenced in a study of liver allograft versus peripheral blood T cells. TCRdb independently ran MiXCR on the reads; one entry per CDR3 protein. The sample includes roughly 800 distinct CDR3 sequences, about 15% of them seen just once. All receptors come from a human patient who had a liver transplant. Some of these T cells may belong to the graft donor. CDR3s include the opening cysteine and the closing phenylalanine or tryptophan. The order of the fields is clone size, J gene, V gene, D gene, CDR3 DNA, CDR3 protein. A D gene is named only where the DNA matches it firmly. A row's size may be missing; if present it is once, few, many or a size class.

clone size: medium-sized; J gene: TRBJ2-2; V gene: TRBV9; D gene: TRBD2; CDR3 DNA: TGTGCCAGCAGTCACTGGCCCCTAGCGGGAGATACCGGGGAGCTGTTTTTT; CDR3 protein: CASSHWPLAGDTGELFF
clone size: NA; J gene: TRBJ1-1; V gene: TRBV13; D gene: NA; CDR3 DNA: TGTGCCAGCAGCTTAATCTACGGTTTGAACACTGAAGCTTTCTTT; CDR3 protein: CASSLIYGLNTEAFF
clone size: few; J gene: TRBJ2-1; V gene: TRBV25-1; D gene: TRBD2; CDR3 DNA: TGTGCCAGCAGTGATGCTAGCGGTCCCTCTTACAATGAGCAGTTCTTC; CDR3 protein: CASSDASGPSYNEQFF
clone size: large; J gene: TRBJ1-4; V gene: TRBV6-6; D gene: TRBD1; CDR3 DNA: TGTGCCAGCACCGGGACAGGAGGTGAAAAACTGTTTTTT; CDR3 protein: CASTGTGGEKLFF
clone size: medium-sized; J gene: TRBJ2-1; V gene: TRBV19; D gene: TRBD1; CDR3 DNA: TGTGCCAGTAGTGATGCTCTCCGGGGACAGTCCTACAATGAGCAGTTCTTC; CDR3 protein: CASSDALRGQSYNEQFF
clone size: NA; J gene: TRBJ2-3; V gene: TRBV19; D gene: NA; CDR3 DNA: TGTGCCAGTAGTCCGCGGGATCGCTTCACAGATACGCAGTATTTT; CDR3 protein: CASSPRDRFTDTQYF
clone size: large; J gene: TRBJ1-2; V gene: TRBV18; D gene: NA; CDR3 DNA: TGTGCCAGCTCACCGATCCACCGGGAACCTCCCTATGGCTACACCTTC; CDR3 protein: CASSPIHREPPYGYTF
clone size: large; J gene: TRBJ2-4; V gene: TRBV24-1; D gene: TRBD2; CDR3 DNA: TGTGCCAGCGCGGGAGAGGAAAACATTCAGTACTTC; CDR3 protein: CASAGEENIQYF
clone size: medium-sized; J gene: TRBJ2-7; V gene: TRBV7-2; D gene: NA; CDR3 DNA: TGTGCCAGCAGCTTCGGAGAGGGGCCCTACGAGCAGTACTTC; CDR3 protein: CASSFGEGPYEQYF
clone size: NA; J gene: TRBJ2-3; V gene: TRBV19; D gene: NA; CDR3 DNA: TGTGCCAGTAGTATTTTCGGCAGGACCCCAGATACGCAGTATTTT; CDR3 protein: CASSIFGRTPDTQYF
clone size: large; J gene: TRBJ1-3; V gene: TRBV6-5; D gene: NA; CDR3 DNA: TGTGCCAGCAGCCCAGGACGGATCTCGAGAAACACCATATATTTT; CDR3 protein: CASSPGRISRNTIYF
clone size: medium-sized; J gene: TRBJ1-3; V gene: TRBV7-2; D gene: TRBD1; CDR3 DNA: TGTGCCAGCAGCCAAGGACAGGAGCGAAACACCATATATTTT; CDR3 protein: CASSQGQERNTIYF
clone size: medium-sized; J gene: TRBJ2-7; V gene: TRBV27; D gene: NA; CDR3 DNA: TGTGCCAGCAGTTACAGGCGACACTCCTACGAGCAGTACTTC; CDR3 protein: CASSYRRHSYEQYF
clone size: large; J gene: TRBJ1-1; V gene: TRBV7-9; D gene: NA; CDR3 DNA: TGTGCCAGCAGCCAAATCCAGAACACTGAAGCTTTCTTT; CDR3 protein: CASSQIQNTEAFF
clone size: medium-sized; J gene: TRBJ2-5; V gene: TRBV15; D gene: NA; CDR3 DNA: TGTGCCACCAAGCAGGCTGAGTACCAAGAGACCCAGTACTTC; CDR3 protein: CATKQAEYQETQYF
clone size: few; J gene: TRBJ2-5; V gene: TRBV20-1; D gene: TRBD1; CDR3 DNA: TGCAGTGCTAGAGATTGGACAGGGGGCGAGACCCAGTACTTC; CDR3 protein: CSARDWTGGETQYF
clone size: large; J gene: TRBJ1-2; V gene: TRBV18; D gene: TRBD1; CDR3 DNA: TGTGCCAGCTCACCGGGACAGGGTAACTATGGCTACACCTTC; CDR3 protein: CASSPGQGNYGYTF
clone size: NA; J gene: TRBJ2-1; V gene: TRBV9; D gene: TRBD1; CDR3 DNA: TGTGCCAGCAGCTACTCCTTAGGGACAGGGGTCTACAATGAGCAGTTCTTC; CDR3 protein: CASSYSLGTGVYNEQFF
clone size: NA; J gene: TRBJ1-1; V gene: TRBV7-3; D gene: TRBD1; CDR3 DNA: TGTGCCAGCAGCTGGAGACCGGGACAGTTTGACACTGAAGCTTTCTTT; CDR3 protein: CASSWRPGQFDTEAFF
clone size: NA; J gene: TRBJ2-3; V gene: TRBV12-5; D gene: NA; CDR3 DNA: TGTGCTAGTGGCCGGACTCAGGTTCGTAAAGTAGATACGCAGTATTTT; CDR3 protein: CASGRTQVRKVDTQYF
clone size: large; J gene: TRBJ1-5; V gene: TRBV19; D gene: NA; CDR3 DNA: TGTGCCAGTAGTATAGAGGTTCTCCCTCCGGGGCCCCAGCATTTT; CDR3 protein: CASSIEVLPPGPQHF
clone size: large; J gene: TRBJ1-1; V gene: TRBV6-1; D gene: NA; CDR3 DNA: TGTGCCAGCGGGAGACAGCCTAACACTGAAGCTTTCTTT; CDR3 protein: CASGRQPNTEAFF
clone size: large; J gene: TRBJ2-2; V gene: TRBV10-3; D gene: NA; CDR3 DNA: TGTGCCAGCCAGTCGGGCACCGGGGAGCTGTTTTTT; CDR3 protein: CASQSGTGELFF
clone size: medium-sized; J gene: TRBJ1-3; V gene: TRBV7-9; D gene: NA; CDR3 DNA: TGTGCCAGCAGCTCCGGACAACCGGGAAACACCATATATTTT; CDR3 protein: CASSSGQPGNTIYF
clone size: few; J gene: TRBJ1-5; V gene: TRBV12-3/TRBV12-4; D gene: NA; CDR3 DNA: TGTGCCAGCAGTTTTGATCAGCCCCAGCATTTT; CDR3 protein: CASSFDQPQHF
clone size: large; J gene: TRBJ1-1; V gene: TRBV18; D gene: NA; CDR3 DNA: TGTGCCAGCTCCTCCGCCGGGACGGGGAACACTGAAGCTTTCTTT; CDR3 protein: CASSSAGTGNTEAFF
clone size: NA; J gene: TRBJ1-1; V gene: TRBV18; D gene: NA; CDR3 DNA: TGTGCCAGCTCACCACCGACGACGCCGCTCGGCGCTGAAGCTTTCTTT; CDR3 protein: CASSPPTTPLGAEAFF
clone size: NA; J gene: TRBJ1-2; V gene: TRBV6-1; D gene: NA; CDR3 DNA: TGTGCCAGCAGTGAAATAAGGGCCGGCTATGGCTACACCTTC; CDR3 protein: CASSEIRAGYGYTF
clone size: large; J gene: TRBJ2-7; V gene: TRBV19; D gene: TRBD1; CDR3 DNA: TGTGCCAGTACTGACAGGGGCTACGAGCAGTACTTC; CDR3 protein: CASTDRGYEQYF
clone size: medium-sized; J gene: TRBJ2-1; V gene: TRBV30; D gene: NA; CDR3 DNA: TGTGCCTGGAGTTATCGGAGTGAGCAGTTCTTC; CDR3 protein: CAWSYRSEQFF
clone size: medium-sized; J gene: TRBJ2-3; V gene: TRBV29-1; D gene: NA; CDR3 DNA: TGCAGCGTTATCGGGCACGGCACAGATACGCAGTATTTT; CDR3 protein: CSVIGHGTDTQYF
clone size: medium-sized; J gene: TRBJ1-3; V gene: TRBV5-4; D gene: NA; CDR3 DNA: TGTGCCAGCAGCTTCTGGGGGCAGTCTGGAAACACCATATATTTT; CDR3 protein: CASSFWGQSGNTIYF
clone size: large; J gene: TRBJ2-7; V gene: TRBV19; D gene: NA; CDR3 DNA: TGTGCCAGTAGTATAGCGGGATCGACTGGAAGCTCCTACGAGCAGTACTTC; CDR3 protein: CASSIAGSTGSSYEQYF
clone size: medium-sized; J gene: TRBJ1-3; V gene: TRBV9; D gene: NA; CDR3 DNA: TGTGCCAGCAGCACAGACGGTCCGAGCTCTGGAAACACCATATATTTT; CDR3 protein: CASSTDGPSSGNTIYF
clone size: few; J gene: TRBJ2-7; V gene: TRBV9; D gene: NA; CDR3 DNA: TGTGCCAGCAGCGTAGAACCAGGGTTGGGCTACGAGCAGTACTTC; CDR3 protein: CASSVEPGLGYEQYF
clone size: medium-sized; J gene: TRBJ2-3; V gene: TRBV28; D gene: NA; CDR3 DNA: TGTGTGGGATGGGACCGCGCTCTGATGGCAGATACGCAGTATTTT; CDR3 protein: CVGWDRALMADTQYF
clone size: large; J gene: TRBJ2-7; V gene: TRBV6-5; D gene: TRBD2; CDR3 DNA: TGTGCCAGCAGTTTCTCCGGGACTAGCGTTTCCTACGAGCAGTACTTC; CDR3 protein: CASSFSGTSVSYEQYF
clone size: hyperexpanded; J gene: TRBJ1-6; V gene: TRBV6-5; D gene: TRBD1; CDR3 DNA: TGTGCCAGCACCCCGGGACAGTCTAATTCACCCCTCCACTTT; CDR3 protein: CASTPGQSNSPLHF
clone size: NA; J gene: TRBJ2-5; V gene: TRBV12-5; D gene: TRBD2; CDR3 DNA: TGTGCTAGTGGACCCCCTCGGGGGAGCGGGAGAAAGGAGACCCAGTACTTC; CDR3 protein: CASGPPRGSGRKETQYF
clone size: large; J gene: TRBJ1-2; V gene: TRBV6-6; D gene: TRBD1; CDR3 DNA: TGTGCCAGCAGGTCCGAGGGGGCGGGCTACACCTTC; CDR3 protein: CASRSEGAGYTF
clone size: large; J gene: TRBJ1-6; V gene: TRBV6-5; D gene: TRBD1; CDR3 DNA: TGTGCCAGCAGTTATGACTACAGGGGCGACTCACCCCTCCACTTT; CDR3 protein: CASSYDYRGDSPLHF
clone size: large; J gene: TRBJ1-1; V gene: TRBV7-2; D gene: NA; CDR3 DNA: TGTGCCAGCAGCTTAGCGGAGAACACTGAAGCTTTCTTT; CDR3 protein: CASSLAENTEAFF
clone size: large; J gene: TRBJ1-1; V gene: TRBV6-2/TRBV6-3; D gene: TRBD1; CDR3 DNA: TGTGCCAGCATTTGGGACGGAGGGACAGGGCAACTCGTCGCTGAAGCTTTCTTT; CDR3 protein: CASIWDGGTGQLVAEAFF